This T cell receptor beta chain is drawn from a study of cytomegalovirus exposure and HLA in healthy donors. Study-level findings and limits: Some segments of the V type, notably TRBV6-2 and TRBV6-3, were excluded as indistinguishable.

This clone appeared a few times. Its antigen is currently unknown. This CDR3 has 17 residues. CDR1 is SGHRS and CDR2 is YFSETQ in the germline V gene. With 1 base clipped from V and 7 bases from J, the junction kept 8 bases outside the gene matches. In the PCR, 60 Vbeta and 13 Jbeta primers were used. Libraries were prepared by immunoSEQ multiplex PCR; TCRdb keeps only in-frame clonotypes and omits some of them. The top ten clones hold around 2.9% of a sample with 200,000 to 250,000 clones, 75% to 85% of them seen once. The receptor comes from a woman aged 55-70 years in good health and CMV-seropositive. The chain carries TRBV5-1 and TRBJ2-2, with 12 bases lining up with TRBD1. The specimen was PBMCs. The CDR3 nucleotides are TGCGCCAGCAGCTTGCTTACGGGACAGGGGGCGAGCGGGGAGCTGTTTTTT. Its protein product is CASSLLTGQGASGELFF.